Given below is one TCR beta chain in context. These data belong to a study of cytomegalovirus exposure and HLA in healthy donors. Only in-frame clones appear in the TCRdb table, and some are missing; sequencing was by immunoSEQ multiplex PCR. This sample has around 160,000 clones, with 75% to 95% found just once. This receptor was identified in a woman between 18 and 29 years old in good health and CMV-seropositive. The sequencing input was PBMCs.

This CDR3 reads CASSLAAGPNIQYF. In nucleotides, the CDR3 is TGTGCCAGCAGCTTAGCCGCAGGCCCCAACATTCAGTACTTC. This chain links TRBV7-9 with TRBJ2-4; D not certain. Trimming left V 0 bases short and J 7 bases short, with 10 bases between. This CDR3 has 14 residues. CDR1 and CDR2 from the germline V gene are SEHNR and FQNEAQ (reference sequence).